This T cell receptor (beta chain) was profiled in a study of patients and donors after allogeneic stem cell transplantation. TCRdb used MiXCR to reprocess the RT-PCR reads, holding one entry per CDR3 protein. The sample has over 400,000 distinct CDR3 sequences, about a sixth seen once. The V end was cut by 4 bases, the J end by 2 bases, with 13 bases between. This CDR3 has 14 residues. CDR1 is SQVTM, CDR2 ANQGSEA, per germline. This clonotype has a handful of counts. The receptor was isolated from a human donor who was either an allogeneic HSCT recipient or a stem cell or donor lymphocyte infusion donor (not recorded which). It is not recorded whose cells these are; they may come from a transplant donor. This chain joins TRBV29-1 and TRBJ2-3; D gene uncertain. Sequenced input: blood, either unsorted or a sorted T cell fraction (not recorded which). The CDR3 DNA follows: TGCAGCGTTGGTAAAGGGTCCCACACAGATACGCAGTATTTT. It is translated as CSVGKGSHTDTQYF.